This T cell receptor beta chain originates from a study of blood T cells in healthy people across ages. For the second PCR, which ran for about 7 to 11 cycles, a sample-barcoded 5' primer and a J-beta primer mix were used. TCRdb redid the calling of the 5' RACE reads with MiXCR, one entry per CDR3 protein. Of over a million distinct CDR3 sequences in the sample, around 43% were seen once. The CDR3 has 14 amino acids. J was trimmed by 7 bases and V by 8 bases; bases with no gene match: 9. The germline V gene encodes CDR1 SGHTA and CDR2 FQGTGA. This clonotype was recorded a few times. Total RNA extracted from each sample amounted to at least 6 micrograms.

The rearrangement uses TRBV7-3 and TRBJ2-1, with 9 nucleotides matching TRBD2. The sequence came from a woman aged 55-69 years in good health. The sequenced material came from blood. The CDR3 protein is CASGRASGENEQFF. In nucleotides, the CDR3 is TGTGCCAGCGGTCGGGCTAGCGGGGAGAATGAGCAGTTCTTC.